This paragraph covers one T cell receptor beta chain sequence. These data originate in a study of blood T cell repertoires in COVID-19. Across the whole study: In each case, the material was cDNA or gDNA derived from T cells, B-cell-depleted T cells, or PBMCs.

CDR3 length: 15 amino acids. V was cut by 2 bases and J by 4 bases, with 14 bases left in between. CDR1 is SGHTA, CDR2 FQGTGA, per germline. Using immunoSEQ multiplex PCR, the repertoire was profiled, and TCRdb retains in-frame clones only, with some absent. Seen here are just over 50,000 clones, roughly nine tenths observed once, and the top ten hold 15%. V usage is TRBV7-3 and J usage is TRBJ1-2; D ambiguous. This TCR was sampled from a human donor with active COVID-19. The donor label of this sample is uncertain. Sequencing was performed on peripheral blood. The CDR3: CASSLLVGRTYGYTF. CDR3 nucleotides: TGTGCCAGCAGCTTATTGGTGGGCAGAACCTATGGCTACACCTTC.